The clone carrying this T cell receptor (beta chain) was seen a handful of times. Its cognate antigen is unknown. TCRdb fed the reads into MiXCR, producing one record per CDR3 protein. The table has about 500,000 distinct CDR3 sequences, 33% seen once. These data originate in a study of T cell repertoires in cytomegalovirus infection. Study-level findings and limits: Dominant in the ex vivo response were TCR beta clonotypes restricted by HLA-C and specific for CMV.

The V and J ends lost 6 bases and 8 bases respectively, with 20 bases between them. CDR1 is ENHRY and CDR2 is SYGVKD in the germline V gene. This CDR3 contains 15 residues. Sequencing was performed on cultured PBMCs, taken from culture after CMV antigen stimulation. The chain is built from TRBV10-3 and TRBJ2-1, with D perhaps TRBD2 (6 bases). The receptor was isolated from a human donor in good health (CMV status not recorded). Some clones in this sample may be carry-over from other donors' samples. The CDR3 bases are TGTGCCATCAGCTCCGGGACTCGAGAGGTCGATGAGCAGTTCTTC. This gives the protein CAISSGTREVDEQFF.